Described below is a single TCR beta chain sequence and its context. The sample comes from a study of blood T cell repertoires in COVID-19. Turning to the study itself: The United States, Italy and Spain supplied acute and convalescent COVID-19 samples. In each case, the material was cDNA or gDNA derived from T cells, B-cell-depleted T cells, or PBMCs.

As processed by the authors: It was from reference gene primer amplification that nucleated cell counts were estimated. Method: immunoSEQ multiplex PCR; TCRdb's copy keeps in-frame clones and lacks some. That table furnishes V, J and clone size, whereas the DNA furnished D and trimming. Found here are some 110,000 clones, over 80% of them singletons; the top ten hold roughly 15%. Sequences were obtained from peripheral blood. The receptor comes from a man in his fifties or sixties with acute or convalescent COVID-19.

The CDR3 is CATSLGNEKLFF. The CDR3 region has the DNA TGTGCCACTTCCCTCGGGAATGAAAAACTGTTTTTT. The chain carries TRBV19 and TRBJ1-4; D is unresolved. Germline lookup yields CDR1 LNHDA and CDR2 SQIVND (reference sequence). V lost 10 bases and J 5 bases, leaving 11 bases between the germline ends. The CDR3 has 12 residues. The full variable domain, its missing parts supplied by reference TRBV19 and TRBJ1-4, is DGGITQSPKYLFRKEGQNVTLSCEQNLNHDAMYWYRQDPGQGLRLIYYSQIVNDFQKGDIAEGYSVSREKKESFPLTVTSAQKNPTAFYLCATSLGNEKLFFGSGTQLSVL.